Presented here are 6 T cell receptor beta chains from one specimen sequenced in a study of T-cell reconstitution after alpha-beta-depleted transplantation in children (dated by TCRdb to the mid-2010s). Libraries came from PCR. Sequenced using an Illumina HiSeq 2500. To normalize quantification of the TCRbeta repertoire, the TCR libraries were built with molecular barcoding that relied on unique molecular identifiers. TCRdb ran its own pipeline on the public reads, namely fastp trimming at Q25 and MiXCR clone calling, and kept in-frame beta chains. Merged by CDR3 protein, the rows form single entries marked with the most common genes and DNA. This sample lists about 980,000 distinct CDR3 sequences; under 30% were detected once. The ten largest clones capture more than 25% of the sample. Taken with the paper, the label for treatment or condition translates to: allogeneic hematopoietic cell transplantation with graft depleted of TCRalphabeta T cells and CD19 B cells.

This specimen was PBMCs, mostly from graft donor cells, taken 360 days after TCRalphabeta/CD19-depleted stem cell transplant. The receptors come from a boy younger than two who had a stem cell transplant for SCID, so the T cells may come from the graft donor.

This clonotype was counted between two and nine times. The rearrangement links TRBV28 to TRBJ2-5; TRBD1 matches at 7 bases. Unmatched junction bases numbered 8, after V lost 5 bases and J lost 5 bases. The germline V gene has CDR1 MDHEN and CDR2 SYDVKM. CDR3 size: 14 residues. Here the CDR3 DNA reads TGTGCCAGCAGTAGGAGACAGGGAAGGGAGACCCAGTACTTC. Translated: CASSRRQGRETQYF.

V and J are TRBV7-2 and TRBJ2-5; 10 nucleotides agree with TRBD2. CDR1 and CDR2 (germline): SGHTA, FQGNSA. The CDR3 is made up of 17 amino acids. V shed 0 bases, J shed 7 bases, and the junction held 11 bases outside the gene matches. The CDR3 reads CASSLAKLAGGQGTQYF. CDR3 coding DNA: TGTGCCAGCAGCTTAGCAAAGTTAGCGGGGGGCCAGGGGACCCAGTACTTC.

The rearrangement uses TRBV7-2 and TRBJ2-3; 8 positions agree with TRBD2. The CDR3 is 16 amino acids. V trimming: 3 bases; J trimming: 1 base; junction bases outside the gene matches: 6. Per germline, CDR1 SGHTA and CDR2 FQGNSA. The CDR3 DNA reads as TGTGCCAGCAGCTTCCGGGGGGGCCTGGGCACAGATACGCAGTATTTT. Amino acids: CASSFRGGLGTDTQYF.

V usage is TRBV5-5 and J usage is TRBJ1-3; D unresolved. The CDR3 extends over 15 amino acids. V lost 0 bases, J lost 0 bases, and 7 bases lay in between. Germline loops: CDR1 SGHKS, CDR2 YYEKEE (reference sequence). The CDR3 DNA is TGTGCCAGCAGCTTGGAACCCCACTCTGGAAACACCATATATTTT. Translated: CASSLEPHSGNTIYF.

The rearrangement joins TRBV4-2 to TRBJ2-7; 9 positions match TRBD2. The CDR3 sequence is 18 residues long. Germline V CDR1 and CDR2: LGHNA, YNFKEQ. V gave up 1 base and J gave up 3 bases; unmatched junction bases: 13. The CDR3 region has the DNA TGTGCCAGCAGCCAAGGTCTTAGCGGGGGCCGAGGTAACTACGAGCAGTACTTC. Translated, it gives CASSQGLSGGRGNYEQYF.

This clonotype was detected a few times. The rearrangement joins TRBV29-1 to TRBJ2-2; D remains unclear. The CDR3 runs 12 residues. Germline V gives CDR1 SQVTM, CDR2 ANQGSEA. V gave up 5 bases and J gave up 7 bases, with 11 bases separating them. The CDR3 bases are TGCAGCGTTTCTCGTGGGGTCGGGGAGCTGTTTTTT. Translation gives CSVSRGVGELFF.